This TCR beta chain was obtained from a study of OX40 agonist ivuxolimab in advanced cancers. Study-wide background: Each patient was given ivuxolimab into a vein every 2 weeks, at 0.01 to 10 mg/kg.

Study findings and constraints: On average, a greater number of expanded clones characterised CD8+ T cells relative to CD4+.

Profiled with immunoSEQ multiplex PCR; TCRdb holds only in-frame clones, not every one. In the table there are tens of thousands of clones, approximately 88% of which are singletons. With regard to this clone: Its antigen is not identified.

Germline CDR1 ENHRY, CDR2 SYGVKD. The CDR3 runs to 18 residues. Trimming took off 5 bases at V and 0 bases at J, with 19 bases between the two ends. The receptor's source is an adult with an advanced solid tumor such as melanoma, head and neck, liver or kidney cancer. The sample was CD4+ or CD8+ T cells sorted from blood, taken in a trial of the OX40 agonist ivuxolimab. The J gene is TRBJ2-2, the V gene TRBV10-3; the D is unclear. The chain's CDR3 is CAISLRPLRDANTGELFF. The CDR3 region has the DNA TGTGCCATCAGTCTCCGCCCACTTAGAGATGCGAACACCGGGGAGCTGTTTTTT.